Shown below are 19 T cell receptor beta chains from a single sample sequenced in a study of T cells after yellow fever vaccination (dated by TCRdb to the late 2010s). The meaning of the sample's treatment or condition label: live attenuated yellow fever vaccine strain. Libraries were constructed by 5' RACE. Sequencing took place on an Illumina HiSeq 2500. TCRdb took the public reads, trimmed them with fastp at Q25, ran MiXCR for clone calling and kept in-frame beta chains. Each entry merges the rows of one CDR3 protein and shows their most common DNA and genes. This sample gives hundreds of thousands of distinct CDR3 sequences in total; roughly 13% of them show up just once. Of the sample, over 13% is held by the ten largest clones. The input for sequencing was PBMCs, taken on the day of the yellow fever booster vaccination. These receptor sequences come from a man aged 25-45 years who received the YFV17D yellow fever vaccine.

This clonotype turned up a few times. This rearrangement joins TRBV30 to TRBJ2-7; D possibly corresponds to TRBD2 (6 bases). Looked up from germline, CDR1 is GTSNPN and CDR2 is SVGIG (reference sequence). The CDR3 totals 14 residues. V was shortened by 4 bases and J by 3 bases, with 16 bases between the two germline ends. The CDR3 protein is CAWKSAGPFYEQYF. Written as DNA, the CDR3 is TGTGCCTGGAAAAGTGCGGGACCCTTCTACGAGCAGTACTTC.

The chain links TRBV20-1 to TRBJ2-1, with 11 bases matching TRBD2. V lost 1 base and J lost 10; bases outside the gene matches: 15. Germline V gene data show CDR1 as DFQATT and CDR2 as SNEGSKA (reference sequence). The length of the CDR3 is 17 residues. CDR3 amino acids: CSARGAPTSGIHGEQFF. As DNA, the CDR3 is TGCAGTGCTAGAGGCGCCCCGACTAGCGGGATACACGGAGAGCAGTTCTTC.

The chain uses TRBV6-5 and TRBJ2-2; D is unresolved. Germline loops: CDR1 MNHEY, CDR2 SVGAGI. V gave up 6 bases and J gave up 0 bases, with 17 bases separating them. The CDR3 extends over 17 amino acids. CDR3 in amino acids: CASSYGLSDANTGELFF. For the CDR3, the DNA is TGTGCCAGCAGCTATGGTTTAAGCGACGCGAACACCGGGGAGCTGTTTTTT.

The sample holds a few counts of this clonotype. One end of the junction is discordant with germline, which a read error may explain. This chain links TRBV3-1 with TRBJ1-2; 7 positions agree with TRBD1. CDR1 and CDR2 (germline): LGHDT, YNNKEL (reference sequence). This CDR3 is built from 13 residues. CDR3 region: CASRQWDSYGYTF. CDR3 sequence (DNA): TGTGCCAGCCGCCAATGGGACAGCTATGGCTACACCTTC.

V and J are TRBV6-5 and TRBJ2-5; D remains unclear. V dropped 2 bases and J dropped 5 bases, with 18 bases sitting between them. Looked up from germline, CDR1 is MNHEY and CDR2 is SVGAGI. There are 16 residues in the CDR3. CDR3 in amino acids: CASSYRSDHLGETQYF. In DNA, the CDR3 is TGTGCCAGCAGTTACCGTTCGGATCACCTAGGGGAGACCCAGTACTTC.

This clonotype was recorded many times. This chain joins TRBV7-2 and TRBJ2-1; no firm D call. Germline loops: CDR1 SGHTA, CDR2 FQGNSA. Trimming took off 5 bases at V and 5 bases at J, with 7 bases between the two ends. This CDR3 has 12 amino acids. The CDR3 DNA reads as TGTGCCAGCAGCCTGAACGACAATGAGCAGTTCTTC. Translation: CASSLNDNEQFF.

The gene calls are TRBV28 and TRBJ2-7, with 8 bases that match TRBD1. V lost 6 bases to trimming and J lost 3 bases; unmatched junction nucleotides: 10. Germline V gives CDR1 MDHEN, CDR2 SYDVKM. The CDR3 has 15 amino acids. CDR3 protein: CASRHPGTGGYEQYF. Written as DNA, the CDR3 is TGTGCCAGCAGACACCCAGGGACAGGCGGCTACGAGCAGTACTTC.

V and J are TRBV7-9 and TRBJ2-3, with TRBD1 identical over 8 bases. V was clipped by 5 bases and J by 6 bases; unmatched bases: 7. The CDR3 has 14 residues. CDR1 SEHNR and CDR2 FQNEAQ come from the germline V gene (reference sequence). The CDR3 reads CASSTRTGMDTQYF. The CDR3, as DNA: TGTGCCAGCAGCACCCGGACAGGGATGGATACGCAGTATTTT.

CDR3 sequence (DNA): TGCAGCGTTGATGCGTTGGGATACAATGAGCAGTTCTTC. Its translation: CSVDALGYNEQFF. The gene calls are TRBV29-1 and TRBJ2-1; D call uncertain. V shed 3 bases and J shed 4 bases, with 10 bases lying between them. The CDR3 covers 13 residues. Germline V gene lookup returns CDR1 SQVTM and CDR2 ANQGSEA.

V gene TRBV6-1 combines with J gene TRBJ2-1, with D possibly matching TRBD2 (7 bases). The V gene's germline CDR1 is MNHNS and CDR2 SASEGT. The ends were cut back, 7 bases at V and 1 base at J, with 17 bases in the middle. This CDR3 contains 16 residues. The CDR3 is CASTKRDTSSYNEQFF. In nucleotides, the CDR3 is TGTGCCAGCACTAAGCGGGACACCTCATCCTACAATGAGCAGTTCTTC.

The V call is TRBV15, the J call TRBJ2-3; D remains ambiguous. The V gene lost 1 base and the J gene lost 2 bases, with 10 bases spanning the gap. Germline loops: CDR1 LNHNV, CDR2 YYDKDF (reference sequence). This CDR3 is built from 15 residues. The CDR3 DNA sequence: TGTGCCACCAGCAGAGGAAGGGAATACACAGATACGCAGTATTTT. Its protein is CATSRGREYTDTQYF.

The chain links TRBV5-1 to TRBJ2-2; 13 bases align to TRBD2. Losses at the gene ends were 6 bases for V and 3 bases for J; bases not matched to a gene: 17. The germline CDR1 and CDR2 sequences are SGHRS and YFSETQ. The CDR3 is 20 residues long. The CDR3 DNA is TGCGCCAGCACCCTACTCCGCCTCGGGACTAGCGGGACCCACACCGGGGAGCTGTTTTTT. This sequence encodes CASTLLRLGTSGTHTGELFF.

The chain carries TRBV6-1 and TRBJ1-3; D not certain. Germline V gives CDR1 MNHNS, CDR2 SASEGT. The CDR3 runs to 16 residues. Between the trimmed V and J ends, which lost 5 bases and 0 bases, there was a span of 14 bases. CDR3 sequence: CASSQGGVPSGNTIYF. CDR3 sequence (DNA): TGTGCCAGCAGTCAAGGCGGGGTACCCTCTGGAAACACCATATATTTT.

This clonotype has a handful of counts. V is TRBV27 and J is TRBJ2-1, with D perhaps TRBD1 (8 bases). CDR1 MNHEY and CDR2 SMNVEV come from the germline V gene (reference sequence). The V and J ends lost 8 bases and 12 bases respectively, with 23 bases between them. This CDR3 is 14 amino acids long. The CDR3 reads CASSPGTGQRGQFF. CDR3 coding DNA: TGTGCCAGCTCCCCCGGGACAGGACAGCGGGGGCAGTTCTTC.

This clonotype has more than one count but fewer than ten. The rearrangement joins TRBV5-1 to TRBJ2-6; TRBD1 might be the D (6 bases). V was clipped by 6 bases and J by 0 bases, with 10 bases between them. Germline V CDR1 and CDR2: SGHRS, YFSETQ. The CDR3 contains 15 residues. The CDR3 nucleotides read TGCGCCAGCACCCGAGGGGGCTCTGGGGCCAACGTCCTGACTTTC. This translates into CASTRGGSGANVLTF.

The V call is TRBV12-3 or TRBV12-4, the J call TRBJ2-3, with D perhaps matching TRBD1 (6 bases). This CDR3 comprises 14 residues. V lost 11 bases and J 6 bases, leaving 21 bases between the germline ends. DNA for the CDR3: TGTGCCGACGGACGAACAGGGCCGTCCGATACGCAGTATTTT. Encoded protein: CADGRTGPSDTQYF.

The chain joins TRBV20-1 to TRBJ2-3, with TRBD2 matching 8 bases. Germline assignment: CDR1 DFQATT and CDR2 SNEGSKA (reference sequence). J lost 5 bases, V lost 3 bases, and 7 bases had no gene match. The CDR3 runs to 14 residues. CDR3 DNA sequence: TGCAGTGCTAGCGGGAGGGCCGGTATAGATACGCAGTATTTT. Translation gives CSASGRAGIDTQYF.

This clonotype has only a few counts. The genes are TRBV12-3 or TRBV12-4 and TRBJ2-7, with D perhaps matching TRBD1 (6 bases). V was trimmed by 6 bases and J by 3 bases, leaving 15 bases between them. The CDR3 has 14 amino acids. The chain's CDR3 is CASRPTGKFYEQYF. The CDR3 DNA sequence: TGTGCCAGCAGACCCACAGGGAAGTTCTACGAGCAGTACTTC.

V usage is TRBV7-9 and J usage is TRBJ2-7; the match to TRBD1 covers 10 bases. This CDR3 contains 17 residues. Germline CDR1 and CDR2: SEHNR and FQNEAQ (reference sequence). V lost 4 bases, J lost 5 bases, and 14 bases stayed unmatched. The CDR3: CASSSRPQGQGWNEQYF. The CDR3 DNA sequence: TGTGCCAGCAGCTCCCGTCCGCAGGGACAGGGGTGGAACGAGCAGTACTTC.